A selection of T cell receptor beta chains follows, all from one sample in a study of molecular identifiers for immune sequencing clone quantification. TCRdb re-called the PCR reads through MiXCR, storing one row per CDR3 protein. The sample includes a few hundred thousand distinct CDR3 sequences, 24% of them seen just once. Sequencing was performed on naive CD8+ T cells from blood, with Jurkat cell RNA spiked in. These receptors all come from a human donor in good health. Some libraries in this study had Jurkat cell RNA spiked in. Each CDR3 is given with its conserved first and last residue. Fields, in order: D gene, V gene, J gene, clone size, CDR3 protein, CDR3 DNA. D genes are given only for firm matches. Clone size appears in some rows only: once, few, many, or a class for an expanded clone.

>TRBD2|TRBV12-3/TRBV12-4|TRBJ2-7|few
CASSNGGLAGADEQYF
TGTGCCAGCAGCAATGGGGGACTAGCGGGAGCCGACGAGCAGTACTTC
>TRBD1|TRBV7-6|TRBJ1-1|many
CASSTDRGLSEAFF
TGTGCCAGCAGCACTGACAGGGGGCTGTCTGAAGCTTTCTTT
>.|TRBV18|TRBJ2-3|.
CASSPNSKDTQYF
TGTGCCAGCTCACCAAACTCAAAAGATACGCAGTATTTT
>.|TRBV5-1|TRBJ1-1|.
CASSLGTHTEAFF
TGCGCCAGCAGCTTGGGTACACACACTGAAGCTTTCTTT
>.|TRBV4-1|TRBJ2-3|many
CASSQRTAAYTDTQYF
TGCGCCAGCAGCCAAAGGACCGCCGCATACACAGATACGCAGTATTTT
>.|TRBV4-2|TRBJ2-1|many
CASSQGAEQFF
TGTGCCAGCAGCCAGGGGGCAGAGCAGTTCTTC
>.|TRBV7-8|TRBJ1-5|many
CASSLMADLYSNQPQHF
TGTGCCAGCAGCTTAATGGCAGATCTATATAGCAATCAGCCCCAGCATTTT
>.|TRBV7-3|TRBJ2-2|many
CASSLYPRPGELFF
TGTGCCAGCAGCTTATATCCTAGACCTGGGGAGCTGTTTTTT
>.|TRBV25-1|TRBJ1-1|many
CASSDLAVPEAFF
TGTGCCAGCAGTGATCTGGCAGTCCCTGAAGCTTTCTTT
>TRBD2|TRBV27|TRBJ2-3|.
CASSVSSGGSDTQCF
TGTGCCAGCAGTGTCTCTAGCGGGGGCTCAGATACGCAGTGTTTT
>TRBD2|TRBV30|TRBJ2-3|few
CAWSRTSGRTDTQYF
TGTGCCTGGAGCCGGACTAGCGGGAGAACAGATACGCAGTATTTT
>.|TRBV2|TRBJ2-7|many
CASSEVGFYEQYF
TGTGCCAGCAGTGAGGTAGGGTTCTACGAGCAGTACTTC
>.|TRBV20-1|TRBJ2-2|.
CSATEPIAGATNTGELFF
TGCAGTGCCACCGAGCCTATTGCTGGGGCTACGAACACCGGGGAGCTGTTTTTT
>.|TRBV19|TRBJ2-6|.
CASSIPSGANVLTF
TGTGCCAGTAGTATCCCCTCTGGGGCCAACGTCCTGACTTTC
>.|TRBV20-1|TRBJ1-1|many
CSADGLNTEAFF
TGCAGTGCGGATGGTTTGAACACTGAAGCTTTCTTT
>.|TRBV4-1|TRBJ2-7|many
CASSQEGGYEQYF
TGTGCCAGCAGCCAAGAGGGCGGCTACGAGCAGTACTTC
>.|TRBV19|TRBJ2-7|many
CASSIVWDTTYEQYF
TGTGCCAGTAGTATTGTTTGGGACACGACTTACGAGCAGTACTTC
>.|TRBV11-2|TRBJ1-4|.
CASSLGFNSHLNEKLFF
TGTGCCAGCAGCTTAGGCTTTAACAGCCACCTTAATGAAAAACTGTTTTTT
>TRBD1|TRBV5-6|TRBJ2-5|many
CASSQGQGAETQYF
TGTGCCAGCAGCCAGGGACAGGGGGCTGAGACCCAGTACTTC
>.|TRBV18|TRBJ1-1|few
CASSHRANTEAFF
TGTGCCAGCTCACACCGGGCGAACACTGAAGCTTTCTTT
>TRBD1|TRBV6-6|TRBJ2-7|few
CASSYPGTEYEQYF
TGTGCCAGCAGTTACCCGGGGACAGAGTACGAGCAGTACTTC
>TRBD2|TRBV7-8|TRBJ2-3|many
CASSLDSGGGTDTQYF
TGTGCCAGCAGCTTAGACAGCGGGGGAGGCACAGATACGCAGTATTTT
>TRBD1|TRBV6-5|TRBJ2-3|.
CASSYTDRGGTDTQYF
TGTGCCAGCAGTTACACGGACAGGGGTGGAACAGATACGCAGTATTTT
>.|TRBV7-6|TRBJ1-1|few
CASSLAGGDSGAFF
TGTGCCAGCAGCTTAGCAGGGGGAGACTCAGGAGCTTTCTTT
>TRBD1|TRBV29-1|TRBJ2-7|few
CSVELEGASYEQYF
TGCAGCGTTGAACTAGAGGGGGCATCCTACGAGCAGTACTTC
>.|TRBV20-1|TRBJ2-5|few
CSARGPPTGREETQYF
TGCAGTGCTAGAGGGCCCCCGACAGGGAGGGAAGAGACCCAGTACTTC
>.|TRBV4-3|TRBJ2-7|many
CASSQADAGGYEQYF
TGCGCCAGCAGCCAAGCGGATGCAGGAGGATACGAGCAGTACTTC
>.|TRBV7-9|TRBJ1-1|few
CASSLEQGEAFF
TGTGCCAGCAGCTTAGAACAGGGAGAAGCTTTCTTT
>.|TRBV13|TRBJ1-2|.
CASSLLRSYGYTF
TGTGCCAGCAGCTTATTACGCTCGTATGGCTACACCTTC
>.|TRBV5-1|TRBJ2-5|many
CASSLGHDQETQYF
TGCGCCAGCAGCTTGGGACACGATCAAGAGACCCAGTACTTC
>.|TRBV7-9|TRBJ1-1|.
CASSLTVGPEAFF
TGTGCCAGCAGCTTGACGGTCGGACCCGAAGCTTTCTTT
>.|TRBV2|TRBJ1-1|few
CASSGLQSLNTEAFF
TGTGCCAGCAGCGGCTTACAGTCCCTGAACACTGAAGCTTTCTTT
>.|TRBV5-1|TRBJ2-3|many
CASSPPDTDTQYF
TGCGCCAGCAGCCCCCCCGACACAGATACGCAGTATTTT
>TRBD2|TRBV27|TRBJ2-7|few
CASSLGGEFYEQYF
TGTGCCAGCAGTTTAGGGGGGGAATTCTACGAGCAGTACTTC
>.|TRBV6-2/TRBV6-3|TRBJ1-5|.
CASTNGRSNQPQHF
TGTGCCAGCACCAACGGCAGGAGCAATCAGCCCCAGCATTTT
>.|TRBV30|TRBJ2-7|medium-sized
CAWSVTEQYF
TGTGCCTGGAGTGTTACTGAGCAGTACTTC
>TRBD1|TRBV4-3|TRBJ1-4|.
CASSHGQAETKLFF
TGCGCCAGCAGCCATGGACAGGCCGAGACTAAACTGTTTTTT
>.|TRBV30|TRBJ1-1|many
CAWDRIQGTEAFF
TGTGCCTGGGACAGGATCCAGGGGACTGAAGCTTTCTTT
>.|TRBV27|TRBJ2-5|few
CASSFTVGETQYF
TGTGCCAGCAGTTTTACGGTGGGCGAGACCCAGTACTTC
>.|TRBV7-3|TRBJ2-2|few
CASSVTHTGELFF
TGTGCCAGCAGCGTCACACACACCGGGGAGCTGTTTTTT
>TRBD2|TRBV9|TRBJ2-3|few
CASSNGLADSDTQYF
TGTGCCAGCAGCAATGGACTAGCGGACTCAGATACGCAGTATTTT
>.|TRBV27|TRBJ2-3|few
CASSYRDAYTDTQYF
TGTGCCAGCAGCTACCGGGACGCTTACACAGATACGCAGTATTTT
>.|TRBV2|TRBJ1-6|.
CASSDTESSYNSPLHF
TGTGCCAGCAGTGACACAGAGAGCTCCTATAATTCACCCCTCCACTTT
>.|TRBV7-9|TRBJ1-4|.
CASSSGVGHEKLFF
TGTGCCAGCAGCTCCGGAGTAGGGCATGAAAAACTGTTTTTT
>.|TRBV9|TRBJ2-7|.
CASSVGGGLGNEQYF
TGTGCCAGCAGCGTCGGGGGCGGCCTAGGTAACGAGCAGTACTTC
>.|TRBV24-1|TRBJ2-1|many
CATSDLLDNEQFF
TGTGCCACCAGTGATTTGCTAGACAATGAGCAGTTCTTC
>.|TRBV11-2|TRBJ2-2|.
CASSPPGMGTGELFF
TGTGCCAGCAGCCCACCCGGGATGGGGACCGGGGAGCTGTTTTTT
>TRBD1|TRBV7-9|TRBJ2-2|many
CASSPTGSGELFF
TGTGCCAGCAGCCCGACAGGGTCCGGGGAGCTGTTTTTT